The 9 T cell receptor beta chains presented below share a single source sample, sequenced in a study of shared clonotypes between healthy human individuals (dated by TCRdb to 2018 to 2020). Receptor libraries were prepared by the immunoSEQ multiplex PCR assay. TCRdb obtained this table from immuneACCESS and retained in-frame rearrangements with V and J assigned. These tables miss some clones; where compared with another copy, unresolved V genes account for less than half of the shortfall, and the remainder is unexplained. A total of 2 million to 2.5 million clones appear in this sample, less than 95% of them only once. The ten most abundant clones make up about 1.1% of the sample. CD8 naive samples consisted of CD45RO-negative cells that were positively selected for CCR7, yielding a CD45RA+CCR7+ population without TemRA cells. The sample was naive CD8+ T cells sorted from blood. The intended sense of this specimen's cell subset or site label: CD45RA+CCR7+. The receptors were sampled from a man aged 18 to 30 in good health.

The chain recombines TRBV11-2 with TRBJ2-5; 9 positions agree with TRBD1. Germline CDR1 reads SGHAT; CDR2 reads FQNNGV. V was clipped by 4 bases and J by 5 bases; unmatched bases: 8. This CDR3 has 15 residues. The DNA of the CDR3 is TGTGCCAGCAGCTCCGGGACAGGGTTCGGGGAGACCCAGTACTTC. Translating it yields CASSSGTGFGETQYF.

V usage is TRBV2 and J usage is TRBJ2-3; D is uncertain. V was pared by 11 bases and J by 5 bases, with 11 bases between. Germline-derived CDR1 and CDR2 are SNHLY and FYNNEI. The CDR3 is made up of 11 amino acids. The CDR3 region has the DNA TGTGCCGGGTCTTTTGGAGATACGCAGTATTTT. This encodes CAGSFGDTQYF.

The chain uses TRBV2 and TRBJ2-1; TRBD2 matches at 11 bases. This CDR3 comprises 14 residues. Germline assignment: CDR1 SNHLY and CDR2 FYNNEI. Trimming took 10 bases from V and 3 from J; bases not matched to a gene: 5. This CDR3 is CATLAGGIYNEQFF. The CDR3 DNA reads TGTGCCACCCTAGCGGGAGGCATCTACAATGAGCAGTTCTTC.

CDR3 DNA: TGTGCCAGCAGCCCCGGGAGGGTCTCTGGGGCCAACGTCCTGACTTTC. Its translation: CASSPGRVSGANVLTF. The rearrangement links TRBV7-6 to TRBJ2-6, with TRBD2 matching 8 bases. The junction had 3 bases not matched to a gene; V was cut back by 5 bases and J by 0 bases. Germline V gives CDR1 SGHVS, CDR2 FNYEAQ. CDR3 size: 16 residues.

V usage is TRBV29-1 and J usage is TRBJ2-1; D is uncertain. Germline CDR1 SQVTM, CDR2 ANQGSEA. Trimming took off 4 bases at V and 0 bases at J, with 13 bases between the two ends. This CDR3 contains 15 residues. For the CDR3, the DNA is TGCAGCGTTGTACTGGCGCCTAGCTCCTACAATGAGCAGTTCTTC. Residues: CSVVLAPSSYNEQFF.

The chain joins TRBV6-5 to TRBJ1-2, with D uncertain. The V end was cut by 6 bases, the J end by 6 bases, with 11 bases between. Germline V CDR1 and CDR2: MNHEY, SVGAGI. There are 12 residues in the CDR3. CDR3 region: CASRTHSNGYTF. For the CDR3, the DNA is TGTGCCAGCAGAACTCACAGTAATGGCTACACCTTC.

The DNA of the CDR3 is TGCAGCGTTGAAGGGACTAGCGGGGGGGACGGAGAGACCCAGTACTTC. Translated, it gives CSVEGTSGGDGETQYF. The chain links TRBV29-1 to TRBJ2-5, with 15 bases matching TRBD2. Trimming at V came to 1 base and at J to 4 bases, leaving 4 bases not matched to a gene. The germline V gene encodes CDR1 SQVTM and CDR2 ANQGSEA. This CDR3 has 16 residues.

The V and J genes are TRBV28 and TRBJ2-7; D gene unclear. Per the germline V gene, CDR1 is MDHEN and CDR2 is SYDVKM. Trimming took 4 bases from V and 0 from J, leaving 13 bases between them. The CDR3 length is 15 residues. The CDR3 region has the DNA TGTGCCAGCAGTTCCACGGACCGGTACTCCTACGAGCAGTACTTC. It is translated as CASSSTDRYSYEQYF. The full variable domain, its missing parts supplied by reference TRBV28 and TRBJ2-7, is DVKVTQSSRYLVKRTGEKVFLECVQDMDHENMFWYRQDPGLGLRLIYFSYDVKMKEKGDIPEGYSVSREKKERFSLILESASTNQTSMYLCASSSTDRYSYEQYFGPGTRLTVT.

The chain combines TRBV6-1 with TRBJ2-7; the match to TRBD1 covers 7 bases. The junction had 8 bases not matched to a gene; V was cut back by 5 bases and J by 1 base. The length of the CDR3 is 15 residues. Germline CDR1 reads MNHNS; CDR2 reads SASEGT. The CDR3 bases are TGTGCCAGCAGTATCTCCGGGACAGCGTCCTACGAGCAGTACTTC. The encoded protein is CASSISGTASYEQYF.